This T cell receptor beta chain was identified during a study of beta chain features in type 1 diabetes. This clone was observed a handful of times. Isolated RNA was reverse transcribed in full, so expressed TCRB transcripts were sequenced. Sequencing used immunoSEQ multiplex PCR; TCRdb keeps in-frame clones, though not all of them. The profile shows under 450,000 clones, 14% of them singletons. Material for sequencing was naive CD4+ T cells from blood. The clonotype comes from a man under 40 in good health.

This CDR3 reads CASSGYGTPTYEQYF. As DNA, the CDR3 is TGTGCCAGCAGTGGATACGGGACACCTACCTACGAGCAGTACTTC. The chain recombines TRBV27 with TRBJ2-7, with a tentative D call TRBD1 (6 bases). V was pared by 5 bases and J by 2 bases, with 16 bases between. From germline, CDR1 is MNHEY and CDR2 SMNVEV (reference sequence). The length of the CDR3 is 15 residues.